Following are 25 T cell receptor beta chains from one sample sequenced in a study of T cell repertoires in cytomegalovirus infection. TCRdb independently ran MiXCR on the reads; one entry per CDR3 protein. The sample shows fewer than 200,000 distinct CDR3 sequences, under 15% of them seen only once. Sequenced material: PBMCs. Receptors originate from a human donor in good health (CMV status not recorded). Some clones in this sample may be carry-over from other donors' samples.

Turning to this clonotype: A much larger clone differs from this one at a single base, so this may be a read error. The chain recombines TRBV7-9 with TRBJ2-6; D gene ambiguous. CDR3 length equals 14 residues. V gave up 3 bases and J gave up 0 bases, with 3 bases separating them. CDR1 SEHNR and CDR2 FQNEAQ come from the germline V gene (reference sequence). The CDR3 nucleotides are TGTGCCAGCAGCTTTTTCTCTGGGGCCAACGTCCTGACTTTC. Translated: CASSFFSGANVLTF.

The rearrangement uses TRBV6-8 and TRBJ2-7; TRBD2 agrees at 7 bases. CDR1 and CDR2 (germline): MNHGY, SAAAGT. With 4 bases clipped from V and 8 bases from J, the junction kept 11 bases outside the gene matches. This CDR3 is built from 14 residues. CDR3: CASSWGDYGGKQYF. CDR3 bases: TGTGCCAGCAGTTGGGGAGATTACGGGGGGAAGCAGTACTTC.

This clonotype has just a few counts. The chain links TRBV7-9 to TRBJ1-2; D is ambiguous. The CDR3 spans 10 residues. The V end lost 8 bases, the J end lost 2 bases, and 3 bases lay between the germline ends. The V gene's germline CDR1 is SEHNR and CDR2 FQNEAQ (reference sequence). CDR3 residues: CASGNYGYTF. CDR3 coding DNA: TGTGCCAGCGGAAACTATGGCTACACCTTC. Complete variable domain (other parts from reference TRBV7-9 and TRBJ1-2): DTGVSQNPRHKITKRGQNVTFRCDPISEHNRLYWYRQTLGQGPEFLTYFQNEAQLEKSRLLSDRFSAERPKGSFSTLEIQRTEQGDSAMYLCASGNYGYTFGSGTRLTVV.

The chain uses TRBV28 and TRBJ1-2, with D unclear. V was shortened by 5 bases and J by 8 bases, with 9 bases between the two germline ends. The CDR3 is 11 residues long. CDR1 and CDR2 from the germline V gene are MDHEN and SYDVKM. The CDR3 DNA sequence: TGTGCCAGCAGTGCAAAGGGAGGCTACACCTTC. It codes for CASSAKGGYTF.

This clonotype was seen more than once but under ten times. The chain is built from TRBV20-1 and TRBJ1-2; D uncertain. This CDR3 spans 13 amino acids. CDR1 is DFQATT and CDR2 is SNEGSKA in the germline V gene (reference sequence). V dropped 6 bases and J dropped 5 bases, with 16 bases sitting between them. The CDR3 loop is CSAQEETDYGYTF. CDR3 nucleotide sequence: TGCAGTGCCCAAGAGGAAACGGATTATGGCTACACCTTC.

This rearrangement joins TRBV5-1 to TRBJ2-7; possibly TRBD1 or TRBD2 for D (6 bases each). Germline V gene sequence: CDR1 SGHRS, CDR2 YFSETQ. This CDR3 is 16 amino acids long. The V end was cut by 0 bases, the J end by 1 base, with 14 bases between. CDR3 in DNA: TGCGCCAGCAGCTTGGTCTGGGGGGCGTCGTCCTACGAGCAGTACTTC. Its translation is CASSLVWGASSYEQYF.

With regard to this clonotype: A clone one base away is much larger, so this may be a read error. The chain joins TRBV7-2 to TRBJ2-3; possible D gene TRBD1, 5 bases. Per germline, CDR1 SGHTA and CDR2 FQGNSA. The CDR3 is 14 residues long. The CDR3 coding sequence is TGTGCCGGCAGCCCGGACACCTCCACAGATACGCAGTATTTT. Its translation is CAGSPDTSTDTQYF.

This clonotype has at least ten counts. This chain joins TRBV15 and TRBJ1-1; unclear D gene. The germline V gene encodes CDR1 LNHNV and CDR2 YYDKDF (reference sequence). Trimming took off 0 bases at V and 4 bases at J, with 3 bases between the two ends. The CDR3 consists of 12 residues. The CDR3 region has the DNA TGTGCCACCAGCAGAGATTCCACTGAAGCTTTCTTT. It is translated as CATSRDSTEAFF.

This clonotype was observed a few times. V is TRBV5-1 and J is TRBJ2-1; 16 bases agree with TRBD2. The CDR3 spans 16 residues. The trim removed 4 bases at V and 6 bases at J, leaving 4 bases unmatched. Germline CDR1 reads SGHRS; CDR2 reads YFSETQ. The DNA of the CDR3 is TGCGCCAGCAGCCTAGGGACTAGCGGGGGGGTCAATGAGCAGTTCTTC. Translating it yields CASSLGTSGGVNEQFF.

About this clonotype itself: This clone may be a read error of a much larger clone one base away. V and J are TRBV20-1 and TRBJ1-1; D might be TRBD1 (5 bases). Per germline, CDR1 DFQATT and CDR2 SNEGSKA (reference sequence). This CDR3 has 11 residues. In nucleotides, the CDR3 is TGCAGTGCTAGGCCTTGGGGGTGGACTCTCTTT. Translated: CSARPWGWTLF.

The rearrangement joins TRBV2 to TRBJ1-1, with a tentative D call TRBD1 (6 bases). Germline V gene data show CDR1 as SNHLY and CDR2 as FYNNEI. V gave up 6 bases and J gave up 0 bases, with 8 bases separating them. This CDR3 contains 13 residues. CDR3 sequence reads: CASRNRVNTEAFF. As DNA, the CDR3 is TGTGCCAGCAGAAACAGGGTGAACACTGAAGCTTTCTTT.

This clonotype was picked up many times. The chain employs TRBV7-9 and TRBJ2-1; D ambiguous. The germline V gene encodes CDR1 SEHNR and CDR2 FQNEAQ (reference sequence). This CDR3 comprises 14 residues. V was shortened by 4 bases and J by 8 bases, with 15 bases between the two germline ends. In nucleotides, the CDR3 is TGTGCCAGCAGCTCATCAGACTCGCTCGATGAGCAGTTCTTC. Translation: CASSSSDSLDEQFF.

The V and J genes are TRBV7-4 and TRBJ2-7, with D perhaps TRBD1 (5 bases). Per germline, CDR1 SGHVT and CDR2 SQSDAQ. V was cut by 3 bases and J by 3 bases, with 9 bases left in between. The CDR3 has 13 residues. Here the CDR3 DNA reads TGTGCCAGCAGCTTTACAGGATTCTACGAGCAGTACTTC. Its protein is CASSFTGFYEQYF. The whole variable domain, filled in from reference TRBV7-4 and TRBJ2-7, reads GAGVSQSPRYKVAKRGRDVALRCDSISGHVTLYWYRQTLGQGSEVLTYSQSDAQRDKSGRPSGRFSAERPERSVSTLKIQRTEQGDSAVYLCASSFTGFYEQYFGPGTRLTVT.

This clonotype was picked up a small number of times. The chain has TRBV9 and TRBJ2-7; D is unresolved. V lost 0 bases and J lost 2, with 9 bases in between. Germline assignment: CDR1 SGDLS and CDR2 YYNGEE. The CDR3 runs 14 residues. The CDR3 DNA is TGTGCCAGCAGCGTAGGAGGCCAGCCCTACGAGCAGTACTTC. The encoded protein is CASSVGGQPYEQYF.

This clonotype was counted at least ten times. The CDR3 sequence is CASSLVGGPGTLSEQYF. As DNA, the CDR3 is TGTGCCAGCAGCTTAGTCGGGGGTCCCGGGACCCTTTCCGAGCAGTACTTC. The chain joins TRBV7-2 to TRBJ2-7; a weak D match, TRBD2 (6 bases). Trimming took 1 base from V and 6 from J, leaving 22 bases between them. Looked up from germline, CDR1 is SGHTA and CDR2 is FQGNSA. The CDR3 sequence is 17 residues long. The full variable domain, in which reference TRBV7-2 and TRBJ2-7 provide the parts outside the CDR3, is GAGVSQSPSNKVTEKGKDVELRCDPISGHTALYWYRQSLGQGLEFLIYFQGNSAPDKSGLPSDRFSAERTGGSVSTLTIQRTQQEDSAVYLCASSLVGGPGTLSEQYFGPGTRLTVT.

This clonotype was detected ten times or more. The chain uses TRBV7-2 and TRBJ2-1, with TRBD2 as a possible D gene (6 bases). The CDR3 spans 15 residues. Trimming removed 4 bases at V and 3 bases at J, with 13 bases between. CDR1 is SGHTA, CDR2 FQGNSA, per germline. As DNA, the CDR3 is TGTGCCAGCAGCTCTTGGGGGGTATTCTACAATGAGCAGTTCTTC. Translated: CASSSWGVFYNEQFF.

This chain uses TRBV5-1 with TRBJ2-2, with a tentative D call TRBD1 (6 bases). This CDR3 contains 16 residues. Germline V gene lookup returns CDR1 SGHRS and CDR2 YFSETQ. V shed 1 base and J shed 1 base, with 11 bases lying between them. CDR3 DNA sequence: TGCGCCAGCAGCTTGATGGGACAAATGAACACCGGGGAGCTGTTTTTT. As protein: CASSLMGQMNTGELFF. The complete variable domain, with remaining parts taken from reference TRBV5-1 and TRBJ2-2, reads KAGVTQTPRYLIKTRGQQVTLSCSPISGHRSVSWYQQTPGQGLQFLFEYFSETQRNKGNFPGRFSGRQFSNSRSEMNVSTLELGDSALYLCASSLMGQMNTGELFFGEGSRLTVL.

This clonotype was detected many times. V usage is TRBV29-1 and J usage is TRBJ2-7; D is undetermined. V dropped 4 bases and J dropped 3 bases, with 13 bases sitting between them. This CDR3 is 13 amino acids long. Per germline, CDR1 SQVTM and CDR2 ANQGSEA. CDR3 bases: TGCAGCGTTGGACACGGCAGAAACTACGAGCAGTACTTC. Protein product: CSVGHGRNYEQYF.

This clonotype was counted many times. In DNA form, the CDR3 reads TGTGCCAGCAGCTTGGGGGGCGAGCAGTACTTC. Protein: CASSLGGEQYF. The chain combines TRBV5-6 with TRBJ2-7; D gene uncertain. Between the trimmed V and J ends, which lost 0 bases and 6 bases, there was a span of 4 bases. The CDR3 spans 11 residues. Germline V CDR1 and CDR2: SGHDT, YYEEEE.

The chain recombines TRBV28 with TRBJ2-7; TRBD2 agrees at 9 bases. This CDR3 is built from 15 residues. Losses at the gene ends were 3 bases for V and 3 bases for J; bases not matched to a gene: 6. Germline CDR1 and CDR2: MDHEN and SYDVKM. For the CDR3, the DNA is TGTGCCAGCAGTTTTAGCGGCGGGAGGGTCTACGAGCAGTACTTC. Its protein is CASSFSGGRVYEQYF.

This clonotype was seen repeatedly, ten times or more. The rearrangement joins TRBV7-2 to TRBJ2-1, with 11 bases lining up with TRBD2. The ends lost 3 bases at V and 9 bases at J; junction bases unmatched: 10. From germline, CDR1 is SGHTA and CDR2 FQGNSA. This CDR3 is built from 16 residues. The CDR3 spells CASSFGLAGGGSEQFF. The DNA for the CDR3 is TGTGCCAGCAGCTTTGGGCTAGCGGGGGGAGGCAGTGAGCAGTTCTTC.

This clonotype was counted ten times or more. The rearrangement joins TRBV5-1 to TRBJ1-1; D is undetermined. The CDR3 length is 15 residues. Trimming left V 4 bases short and J 1 base short, with 14 bases between. Germline V gene lookup returns CDR1 SGHRS and CDR2 YFSETQ. DNA of the CDR3: TGCGCCAGCAGCACCGGCCGGGAGTGGAACACTGAAGCTTTCTTT. Its translation is CASSTGREWNTEAFF.

This clonotype has only a few counts. The chain uses TRBV5-1 and TRBJ2-3, with 9 bases aligning to TRBD1. This CDR3 region has 15 residues. V trimming: 9 bases; J trimming: 3 bases; junction bases outside the gene matches: 11. Germline CDR1 is SGHRS and CDR2 is YFSETQ. CDR3 nucleotide sequence: TGCGCCACCAACACCGGGGACAGGGCAACAGATACGCAGTATTTT. Amino acid sequence: CATNTGDRATDTQYF.

This clonotype was counted at least ten times. The chain links TRBV2 to TRBJ1-2; no firm D call. The V end lost 6 bases, the J end lost 8 bases, and 19 bases lay between the germline ends. The CDR3 contains 14 residues. Per the germline V gene, CDR1 is SNHLY and CDR2 is FYNNEI. DNA of the CDR3: TGTGCCAGCAGAACCTTGGGCCTTCAACGGGGCTACACCTTC. Protein: CASRTLGLQRGYTF.

This chain uses TRBV29-1 with TRBJ2-7, with D uncertain. CDR3 length: 12 residues. CDR1 and CDR2 (germline): SQVTM, ANQGSEA. V was cut by 0 bases and J by 1 base, with 4 bases left in between. The DNA of the CDR3 is TGCAGCGTTGAAGATCGGTCCTACGAGCAGTACTTC. Its translation: CSVEDRSYEQYF.